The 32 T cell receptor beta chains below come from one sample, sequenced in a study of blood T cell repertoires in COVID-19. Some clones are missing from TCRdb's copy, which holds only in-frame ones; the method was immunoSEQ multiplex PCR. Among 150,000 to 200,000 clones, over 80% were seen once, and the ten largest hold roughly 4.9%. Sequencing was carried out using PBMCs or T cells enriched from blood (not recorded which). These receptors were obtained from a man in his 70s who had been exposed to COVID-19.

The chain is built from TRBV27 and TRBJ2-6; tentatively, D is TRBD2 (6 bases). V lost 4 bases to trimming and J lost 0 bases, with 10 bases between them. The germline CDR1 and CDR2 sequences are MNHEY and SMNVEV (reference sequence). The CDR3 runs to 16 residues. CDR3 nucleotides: TGTGCCAGCAGTTGGGGACTTCTCTCTGGGGCCAACGTCCTGACTTTC. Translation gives CASSWGLLSGANVLTF.

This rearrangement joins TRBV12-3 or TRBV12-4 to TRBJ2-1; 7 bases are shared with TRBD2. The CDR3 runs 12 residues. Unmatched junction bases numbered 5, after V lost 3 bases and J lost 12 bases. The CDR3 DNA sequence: TGTGCCAGCAGTTTCGGCGGCGGGGGGCAGTTCTTC. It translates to CASSFGGGGQFF.

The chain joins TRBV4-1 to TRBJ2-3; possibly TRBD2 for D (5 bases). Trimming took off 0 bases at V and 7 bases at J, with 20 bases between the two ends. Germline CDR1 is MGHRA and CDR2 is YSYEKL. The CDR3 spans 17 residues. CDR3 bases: TGCGCCAGCAGCCAAGAAGGGAGTAGCCCGGGGTTGAATACGCAGTATTTT. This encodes CASSQEGSSPGLNTQYF.

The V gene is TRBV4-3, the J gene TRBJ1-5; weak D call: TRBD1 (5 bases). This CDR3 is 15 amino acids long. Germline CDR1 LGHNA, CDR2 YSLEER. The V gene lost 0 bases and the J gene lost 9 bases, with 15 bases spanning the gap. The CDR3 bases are TGCGCCAGCAGCCAAGATCGGCTGGGACTGGGGCCCCAGCATTTT. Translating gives CASSQDRLGLGPQHF.

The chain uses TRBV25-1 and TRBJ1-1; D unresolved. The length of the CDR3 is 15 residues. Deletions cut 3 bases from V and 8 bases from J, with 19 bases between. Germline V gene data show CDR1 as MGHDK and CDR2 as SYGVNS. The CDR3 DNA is TGTGCCAGCAGTGATTTTGGAGGGTCGGGGATAGAAGCTTTCTTT. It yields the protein CASSDFGGSGIEAFF. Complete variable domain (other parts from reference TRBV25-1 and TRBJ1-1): EADIYQTPRYLVIGTGKKITLECSQTMGHDKMYWYQQDPGMELHLIHYSYGVNSTEKGDLSSESTVSRIRTEHFPLTLESARPSHTSQYLCASSDFGGSGIEAFFGQGTRLTVV.

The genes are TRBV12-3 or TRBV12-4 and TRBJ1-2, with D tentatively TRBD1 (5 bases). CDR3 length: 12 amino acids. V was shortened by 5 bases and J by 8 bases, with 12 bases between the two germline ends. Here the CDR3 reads CASSLGGAGYTF. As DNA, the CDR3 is TGTGCCAGCAGTCTTGGTGGGGCCGGCTACACCTTC.

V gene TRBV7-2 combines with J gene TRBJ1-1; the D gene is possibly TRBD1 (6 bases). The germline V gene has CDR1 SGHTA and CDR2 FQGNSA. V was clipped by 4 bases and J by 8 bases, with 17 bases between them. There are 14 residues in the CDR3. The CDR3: CASSSGARATEAFF. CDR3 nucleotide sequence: TGTGCCAGCAGCTCAGGGGCCCGGGCAACCGAAGCTTTCTTT.

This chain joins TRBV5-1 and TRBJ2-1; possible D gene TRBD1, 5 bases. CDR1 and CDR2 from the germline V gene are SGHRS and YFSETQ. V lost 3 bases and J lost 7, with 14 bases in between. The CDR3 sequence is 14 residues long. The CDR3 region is CASSSQTVSNEQFF. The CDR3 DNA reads TGCGCCAGCAGCTCCCAGACAGTTAGTAATGAGCAGTTCTTC.

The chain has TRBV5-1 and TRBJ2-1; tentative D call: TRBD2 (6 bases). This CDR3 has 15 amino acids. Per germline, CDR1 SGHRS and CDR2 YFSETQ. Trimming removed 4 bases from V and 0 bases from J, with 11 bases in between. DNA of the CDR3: TGCGCCAGCAGCCGGAGGGTAGACTCCTACAATGAGCAGTTCTTC. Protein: CASSRRVDSYNEQFF.

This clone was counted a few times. The CDR3 protein is CASSLVAGNYGYTF. The CDR3, as DNA: TGTGCCAGCAGCTTAGTAGCCGGTAACTATGGCTACACCTTC. This chain connects TRBV7-2 to TRBJ1-2, with no clear D. V dropped 1 base and J dropped 1 base, with 7 bases sitting between them. The CDR3 has 14 residues. From germline, CDR1 is SGHTA and CDR2 FQGNSA.

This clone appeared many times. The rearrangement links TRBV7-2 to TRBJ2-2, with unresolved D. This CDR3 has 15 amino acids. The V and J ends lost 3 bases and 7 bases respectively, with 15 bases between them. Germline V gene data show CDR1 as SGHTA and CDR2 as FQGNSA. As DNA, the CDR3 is TGTGCCAGCAGCTTCATCAGTGTAGCTGGCGGGGAGCTGTTTTTT. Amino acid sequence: CASSFISVAGGELFF.

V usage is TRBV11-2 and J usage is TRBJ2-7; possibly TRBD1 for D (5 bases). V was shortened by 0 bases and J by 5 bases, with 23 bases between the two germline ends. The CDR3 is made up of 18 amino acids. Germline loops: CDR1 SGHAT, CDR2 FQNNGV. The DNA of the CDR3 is TGTGCCAGCAGCTTAGAAGGGGCCTGGGTCGGGTCAGGGAACGAGCAGTACTTC. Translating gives CASSLEGAWVGSGNEQYF.

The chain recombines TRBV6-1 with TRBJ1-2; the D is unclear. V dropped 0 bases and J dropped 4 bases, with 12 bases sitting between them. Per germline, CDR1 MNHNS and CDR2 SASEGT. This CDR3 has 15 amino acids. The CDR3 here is CASSEATQASYGYTF. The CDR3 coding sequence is TGTGCCAGCAGTGAAGCTACTCAGGCTTCCTATGGCTACACCTTC.

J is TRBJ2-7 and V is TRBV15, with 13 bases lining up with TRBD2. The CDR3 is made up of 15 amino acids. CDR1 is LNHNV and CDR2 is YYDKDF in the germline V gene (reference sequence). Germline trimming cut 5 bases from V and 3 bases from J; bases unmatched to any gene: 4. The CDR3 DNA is TGTGCCACCAGCCCTCGGACTAGCGGGAGCTACGAGCAGTACTTC. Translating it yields CATSPRTSGSYEQYF.

The CDR3, as DNA: TGCGCCAGCAGCCAAGTTGCAGGGCGTAACACAGATACGCAGTATTTT. It translates to CASSQVAGRNTDTQYF. V is TRBV4-3 and J is TRBJ2-3, with a weak D call TRBD1 (5 bases). The germline V and J ends were trimmed by 1 base and 2 bases, with 13 bases remaining between them. In germline, CDR1 is LGHNA, CDR2 YSLEER. There are 16 residues in the CDR3.

DNA for the CDR3: TGTGCCAGCAGTCGGGGAGGCACTGAAGCTTTCTTT. As protein: CASSRGGTEAFF. The chain is built from TRBV7-2 and TRBJ1-1; D is unclear. The V gene's germline CDR1 is SGHTA and CDR2 FQGNSA. V was trimmed by 6 bases and J by 4 bases, leaving 9 bases between them. The CDR3 covers 12 residues.

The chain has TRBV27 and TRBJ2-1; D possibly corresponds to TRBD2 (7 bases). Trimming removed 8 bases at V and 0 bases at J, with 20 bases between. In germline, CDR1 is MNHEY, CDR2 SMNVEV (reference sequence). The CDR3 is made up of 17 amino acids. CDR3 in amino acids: CASGGGQILSSYNEQFF. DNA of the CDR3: TGTGCCAGCGGGGGGGGGCAGATCCTGAGCTCCTACAATGAGCAGTTCTTC.

The CDR3 spells CASSARGRTEAFF. Here the CDR3 DNA reads TGTGCCAGCAGCGCACGGGGAAGGACTGAAGCTTTCTTT. The chain carries TRBV7-8 and TRBJ1-1; no clear D. Germline V gene sequence: CDR1 SGHVS, CDR2 FQNEAQ. Trimming removed 5 bases at V and 5 bases at J, with 12 bases between. The CDR3 is 13 residues long.

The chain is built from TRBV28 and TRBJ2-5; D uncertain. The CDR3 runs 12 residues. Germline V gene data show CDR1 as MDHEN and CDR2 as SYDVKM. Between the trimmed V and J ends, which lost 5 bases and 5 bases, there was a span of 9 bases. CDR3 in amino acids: CASSPRLETQYF. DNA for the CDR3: TGTGCCAGCAGTCCCCGGTTGGAGACCCAGTACTTC.

The CDR3 reads CASSQSPDRANTGELFF. CDR3 sequence (DNA): TGCGCCAGCAGTCAATCCCCGGACAGAGCGAACACCGGGGAGCTGTTTTTT. The chain couples TRBV23-1 to TRBJ2-2, with D tentatively TRBD1 (6 bases). TRBV23-1 is treated as an ORF (open reading frame) with a function not yet certain. The CDR3 has 17 residues. V was cut by 0 bases and J by 0 bases, with 11 bases left in between.

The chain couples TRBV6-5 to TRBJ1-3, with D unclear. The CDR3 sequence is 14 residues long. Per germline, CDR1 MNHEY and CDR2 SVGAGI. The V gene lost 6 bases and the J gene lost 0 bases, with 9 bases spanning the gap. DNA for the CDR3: TGTGCCAGCAGCCGGGTCCTCTCTGGAAACACCATATATTTT. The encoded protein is CASSRVLSGNTIYF.

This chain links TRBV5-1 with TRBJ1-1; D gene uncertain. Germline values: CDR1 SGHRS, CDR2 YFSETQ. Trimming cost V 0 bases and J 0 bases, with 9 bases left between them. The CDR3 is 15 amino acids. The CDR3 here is CASSLALNMNTEAFF. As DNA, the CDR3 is TGCGCCAGCAGCTTGGCGCTGAACATGAACACTGAAGCTTTCTTT.

The CDR3 DNA follows: TGTGCCAGCACCCAAGGGACAGGGTTGGGCTATGAGCAGTTCTTC. This encodes CASTQGTGLGYEQFF. The chain uses TRBV28 and TRBJ2-1, with 9 nucleotides matching TRBD1. CDR1 and CDR2 from the germline V gene are MDHEN and SYDVKM. The length of the CDR3 is 15 residues. V lost 7 bases to trimming and J lost 8 bases; unmatched junction nucleotides: 12.

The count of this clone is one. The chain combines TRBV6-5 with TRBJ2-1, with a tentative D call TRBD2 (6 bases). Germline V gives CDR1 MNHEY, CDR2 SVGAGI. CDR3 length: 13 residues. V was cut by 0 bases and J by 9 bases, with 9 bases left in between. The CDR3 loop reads CASSYSGSGEQFF. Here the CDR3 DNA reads TGTGCCAGCAGTTACTCGGGTAGCGGTGAGCAGTTCTTC.

Here the CDR3 reads CASSRQYNSPLHF. The CDR3 nucleotides are TGTGCCAGCAGCCGACAGTATAATTCACCCCTCCACTTT. V gene TRBV3-1 (or the pseudogene TRBV3-2) combines with J gene TRBJ1-6, with a tentative D call TRBD1 (5 bases). The V end was cut by 4 bases, the J end by 4 bases, with 5 bases between. The CDR3 is 13 amino acids. In germline, CDR1 is LGHDT, CDR2 YNNKEL (reference sequence).

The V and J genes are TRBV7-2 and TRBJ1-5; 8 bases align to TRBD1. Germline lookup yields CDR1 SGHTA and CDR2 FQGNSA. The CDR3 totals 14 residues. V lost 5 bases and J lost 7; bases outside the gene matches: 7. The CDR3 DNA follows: TGTGCCAGCAGCCTCCAGGGGGCCGGACAGCCCCAGCATTTT. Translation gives CASSLQGAGQPQHF.

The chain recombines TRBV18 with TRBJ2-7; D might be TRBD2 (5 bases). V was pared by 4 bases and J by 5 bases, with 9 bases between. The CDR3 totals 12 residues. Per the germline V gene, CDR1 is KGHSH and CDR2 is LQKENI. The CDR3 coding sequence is TGTGCCAGCTCACTTGGACTTGACGAGCAGTACTTC. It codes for CASSLGLDEQYF.

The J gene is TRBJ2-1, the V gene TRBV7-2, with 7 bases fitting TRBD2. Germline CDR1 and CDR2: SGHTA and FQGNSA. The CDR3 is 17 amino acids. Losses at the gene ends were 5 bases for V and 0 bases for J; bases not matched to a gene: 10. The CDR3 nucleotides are TGTGCCAGCAGCCACGGGGTAGCGGGTCTCTCCTACAATGAGCAGTTCTTC. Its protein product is CASSHGVAGLSYNEQFF.

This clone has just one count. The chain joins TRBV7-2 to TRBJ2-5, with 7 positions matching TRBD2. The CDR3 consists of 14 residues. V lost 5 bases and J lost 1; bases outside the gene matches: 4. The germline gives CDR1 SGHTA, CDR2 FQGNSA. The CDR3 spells CASSPWTSQETQYF. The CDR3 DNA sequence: TGTGCCAGCAGCCCTTGGACTAGCCAAGAGACCCAGTACTTC.

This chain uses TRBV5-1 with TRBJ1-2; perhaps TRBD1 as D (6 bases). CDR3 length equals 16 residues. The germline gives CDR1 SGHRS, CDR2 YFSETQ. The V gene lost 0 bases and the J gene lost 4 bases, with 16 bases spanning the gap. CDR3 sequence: CASSLATGRGSYGYTF. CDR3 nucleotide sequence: TGCGCCAGCAGCTTGGCCACAGGGAGGGGAAGCTATGGCTACACCTTC. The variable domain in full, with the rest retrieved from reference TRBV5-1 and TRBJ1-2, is KAGVTQTPRYLIKTRGQQVTLSCSPISGHRSVSWYQQTPGQGLQFLFEYFSETQRNKGNFPGRFSGRQFSNSRSEMNVSTLELGDSALYLCASSLATGRGSYGYTFGSGTRLTVV.

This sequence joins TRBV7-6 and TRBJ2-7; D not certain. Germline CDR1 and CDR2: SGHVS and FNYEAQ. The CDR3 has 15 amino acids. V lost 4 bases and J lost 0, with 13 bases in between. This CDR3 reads CASSSYPDTSYEQYF. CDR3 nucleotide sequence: TGTGCCAGCAGCTCCTACCCTGACACCTCCTACGAGCAGTACTTC.

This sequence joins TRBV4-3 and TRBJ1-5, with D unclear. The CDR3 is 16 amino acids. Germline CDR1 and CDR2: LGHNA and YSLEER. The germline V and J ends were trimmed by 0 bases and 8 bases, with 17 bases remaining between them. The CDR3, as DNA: TGCGCCAGCAGCCAAGATGACAAACGGGGTAAAGAGCCCCAGCATTTT. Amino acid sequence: CASSQDDKRGKEPQHF.